What follows are 8 T cell receptor beta chains derived from one specimen sequenced in a study of early T cells in non-severe SARS-CoV-2 infection. TCRdb analysed the 5' RACE reads with MiXCR anew, one entry per CDR3 protein. Among tens of thousands of distinct CDR3 sequences listed, 5% to 7% were seen once. The sequenced material came from whole blood. The receptors originated from an adult who was a healthcare worker with PCR-confirmed SARS-CoV-2 infection or an uninfected control (not recorded which).

This clonotype appeared many times. The chain is built from TRBV20-1 and TRBJ2-5; 7 bases are shared with TRBD1. Trimming cost V 4 bases and J 5 bases; bases outside gene matches: 7. CDR3 length: 13 residues. In germline, CDR1 is DFQATT, CDR2 SNEGSKA (reference sequence). The CDR3 loop reads CSATRGGEETQYF. CDR3 bases: TGCAGTGCTACCCGAGGGGGCGAGGAGACCCAGTACTTC.

The table lists this clonotype with many counts. The chain links TRBV5-4 to TRBJ2-5; D is undetermined. Looked up from germline, CDR1 is SGHNT and CDR2 is YYREEE (reference sequence). V was pared by 4 bases and J by 3 bases, with 10 bases between. The CDR3 loop spans 13 amino acids. The CDR3: CASSRSPEETQYF. CDR3 sequence (DNA): TGTGCCAGCAGCCGGTCGCCAGAAGAGACCCAGTACTTC.

This clonotype was recorded a few times. V usage is TRBV5-4 and J usage is TRBJ2-7, with D unclear. The CDR3 covers 15 residues. The V gene lost 0 bases and the J gene lost 4 bases, with 14 bases spanning the gap. Germline loops: CDR1 SGHNT, CDR2 YYREEE (reference sequence). CDR3 coding DNA: TGTGCCAGCAGCTTGGGCGGCAGTAAGTCGTACGAGCAGTACTTC. Its protein product is CASSLGGSKSYEQYF.

This sequence joins TRBV2 and TRBJ1-1, with unresolved D. Germline assignment: CDR1 SNHLY and CDR2 FYNNEI. The CDR3 is 10 amino acids. Trimming removed 4 bases at V and 9 bases at J, with 6 bases between. The CDR3 nucleotides are TGTGCCAGCAGTGGTGGAAAAGCTTTCTTT. It encodes CASSGGKAFF.

A few counts support this clonotype. Its ends do not fully match the called genes, so a read error is possible. The genes are TRBV7-9 and TRBJ2-1, with 7 bases aligning to TRBD2. The CDR3 is made up of 12 amino acids. The germline gives CDR1 SEHNR, CDR2 FQNEAQ (reference sequence). CDR3 region: CASSPLVGRFLF. The CDR3 DNA reads as TGTGCCAGCAGCCCCCTGGTCGGGAGGTTTCTCTTC.

On this clonotype: This may stem from a read error, because a much larger clone lies one nucleotide away. V and J are TRBV20-1 and TRBJ2-7; the D gene is possibly TRBD2 (6 bases). This CDR3 comprises 12 residues. CDR1 and CDR2 from the germline V gene are DFQATT and SNEGSKA (reference sequence). CDR3 sequence reads: CSCLGRSDERYF. In DNA, the CDR3 is TGCAGTTGCCTCGGGAGATCGGACGAGCGGTACTTC.

V is TRBV5-5 and J is TRBJ2-5; 7 nucleotides agree with TRBD2. This CDR3 is built from 14 residues. The J segment lost 5 bases and the V segment lost 5 bases, leaving 9 bases of the junction unmatched. The germline V gene encodes CDR1 SGHKS and CDR2 YYEKEE (reference sequence). The CDR3 nucleotides are TGTGCCAGCAGGGGGACTACCCTCCACGAGACCCAGTACTTC. Translation: CASRGTTLHETQYF.

In its sample, this clonotype was seen many times. The V call is TRBV11-2, the J call TRBJ2-7, with no clear D. Trimming left V 0 bases short and J 2 bases short, with 8 bases between. The CDR3 has 14 amino acids. CDR1 SGHAT and CDR2 FQNNGV come from the germline V gene. In nucleotides, the CDR3 is TGTGCCAGCAGCTTAGATCGGCTTGCCTACGAGCAGTACTTC. Translating it yields CASSLDRLAYEQYF.